The rows below give T cell receptor beta chains drawn from one sample of a study of blood T cell repertoires in COVID-19. Assay used: immunoSEQ multiplex PCR; TCRdb lists only in-frame clones, some missing. The repertoire includes around 60,000 clones, about four fifths of them detected once, and approximately 3.4% sits in the top ten. The sample comprised peripheral blood. These receptors all stem from a woman older than 75 with acute or convalescent COVID-19. The CDR3 runs from the conserved cysteine through the conserved F or W. A D gene is named only where the DNA matches it firmly. Expanded clones are given a class, and other clones once, few, many or no size at all.

v_call	d_call	clone_size	j_call	cdr3_aa	cdr3_nt
TRBV2	-	once	TRBJ2-7	CASSGDYEQYF	TGTGCCAGCTCGGGGGACTACGAGCAGTACTTC
TRBV5-1	TRBD2	-	TRBJ2-7	CASSLGQTGTRRYEQYF	TGCGCCAGCAGCTTGGGGCAGACCGGGACTAGAAGGTACGAGCAGTACTTC
TRBV7-2	TRBD2	-	TRBJ2-5	CASSFLSLAGPQETQYF	TGTGCCAGCAGCTTCCTTAGTCTAGCGGGCCCCCAAGAGACCCAGTACTTC
TRBV6-6	-	-	TRBJ2-7	CAVVRQGGPYEQYF	TGTGCAGTTGTAAGGCAGGGGGGCCCCTACGAGCAGTACTTC
TRBV5-4	-	-	TRBJ2-7	CASSLDVTENYEQYF	TGTGCCAGCAGCTTGGACGTCACAGAAAACTACGAGCAGTACTTC
TRBV7-2	-	-	TRBJ2-4	CASSVSGTPGDIQYF	TGTGCCAGCAGCGTTTCCGGGACACCCGGGGACATTCAGTACTTC
TRBV6-5	-	-	TRBJ1-2	CASSTGYRANYGYTF	TGTGCCAGCAGTACTGGGTACAGGGCTAACTATGGCTACACCTTC
TRBV4-2	TRBD2	-	TRBJ2-7	CASSQDPTSGLYEQYF	TGTGCCAGCAGCCAAGACCCGACTAGCGGGTTATACGAGCAGTACTTC
TRBV10-3	-	few	TRBJ1-2	CAISVEPGASGYTF	TGTGCCATCAGTGTAGAGCCAGGGGCGAGTGGCTACACCTTC
TRBV6-4	-	few	TRBJ1-6	CASSKQGANSPLHF	TGTGCCAGCAGTAAACAGGGAGCTAATTCACCCCTCCACTTT
TRBV19	TRBD1	-	TRBJ1-1	CASSVTGGRGNTEAFF	TGTGCCAGTAGTGTCACAGGGGGCCGGGGGAACACTGAAGCTTTCTTT
TRBV2	TRBD2	once	TRBJ2-5	CASSEGLAGGETQYF	TGTGCCAGCAGTGAGGGACTAGCGGGAGGGGAGACCCAGTACTTC
TRBV6-1	-	few	TRBJ1-5	CASSEKGYYTPQHF	TGTGCCAGCAGTGAAAAGGGGTACTATACGCCCCAGCATTTT
TRBV30	TRBD1	-	TRBJ1-5	CAWSVGDRTFNQPQHF	TGTGCCTGGAGTGTAGGGGACAGAACCTTTAATCAGCCCCAGCATTTT
TRBV4-3	-	-	TRBJ2-1	CASSRARVSSYNEQFF	TGCGCCAGCAGCCGGGCCAGGGTTTCCTCCTACAATGAGCAGTTCTTC
TRBV5-6	TRBD1	-	TRBJ1-1	CASSLGPTGVLGAFF	TGTGCCAGCAGCTTGGGACCTACAGGGGTACTGGGAGCTTTCTTT